The present entry profiles one TCR beta chain with its context. The antigen is not known. This record comes from a study of T cell responses to AZD1222 COVID-19 vaccine. Profiled with immunoSEQ multiplex PCR; TCRdb holds only in-frame clones, not every one. The repertoire has approximately 28,000 clones, about 92% of them found once; the top ten carry about 8.1%. Whole-study results and caveats: Only five to seven AZD1222 recipients were seropositive at baseline. Females made up more of the donors, who were largely white British, and clonal diversity may have come out too low. Spike-specific TCR breadth and depth grew following two AZD1222 doses. Repertoires in all cases were sampled only once the peak T cell response had passed.

This clonotype was sampled from an adult who received the AZD1222 COVID-19 vaccine. The input for sequencing was peripheral blood, taken 28 days after the second AZD1222 dose.

CDR3 sequence: CASRPDVAEAFF. DNA for the CDR3: TGTGCCAGCAGACCGGACGTGGCTGAAGCTTTCTTT. The gene calls are TRBV12-3 or TRBV12-4 and TRBJ1-1; D remains unclear. The CDR3 sequence is 12 residues long. V lost 6 bases, J lost 6 bases, and 11 bases lay in between.